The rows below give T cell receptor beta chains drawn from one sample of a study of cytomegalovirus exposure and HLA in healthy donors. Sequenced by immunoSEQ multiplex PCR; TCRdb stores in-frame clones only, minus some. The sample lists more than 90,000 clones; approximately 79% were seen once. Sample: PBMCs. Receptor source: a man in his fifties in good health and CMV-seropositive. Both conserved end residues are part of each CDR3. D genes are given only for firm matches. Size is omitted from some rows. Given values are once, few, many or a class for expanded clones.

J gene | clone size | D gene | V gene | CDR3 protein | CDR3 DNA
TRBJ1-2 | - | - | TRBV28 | CASSQTPIRTF | TGTGCCAGCAGTCAGACACCTATACGCACCTTC
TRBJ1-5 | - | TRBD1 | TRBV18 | CASSRLDRENQPQHF | TGTGCCAGCTCACGTCTTGACAGGGAGAATCAGCCCCAGCATTTT
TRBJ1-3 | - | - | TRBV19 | CASSRDIISGNTIYF | TGTGCCAGTAGTAGGGACATCATCTCTGGAAACACCATATATTTT
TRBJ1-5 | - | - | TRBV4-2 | CASSQGTGGWGRSEQPQHF | TGTGCCAGCAGCCAAGGAACTGGGGGCTGGGGAAGGTCAGAGCAGCCCCAGCATTTT
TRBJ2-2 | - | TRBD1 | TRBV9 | CASSVPGTGVGTGELFF | TGTGCCAGCAGCGTACCCGGGACAGGGGTCGGCACCGGGGAGCTGTTTTTT
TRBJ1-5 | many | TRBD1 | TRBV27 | CASRTGHQPQHF | TGTGCCAGCAGGACAGGGCATCAGCCCCAGCATTTT
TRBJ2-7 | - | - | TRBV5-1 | CASSFDPSGYEQYF | TGCGCCAGCAGCTTCGATCCCTCGGGGTACGAGCAGTACTTC
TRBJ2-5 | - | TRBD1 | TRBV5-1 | CASSLGTGTGETQYF | TGCGCCAGCAGCTTGGGGACAGGGACGGGAGAGACCCAGTACTTC
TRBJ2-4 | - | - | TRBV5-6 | CASSPRGRNSRDIQYF | TGTGCCAGCAGCCCCCGTGGTAGGAACTCGAGGGACATTCAGTACTTC
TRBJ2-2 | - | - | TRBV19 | CASSMGRRGRNGELFF | TGTGCCAGTAGTATGGGCAGGCGGGGGCGGAACGGGGAGCTGTTTTTT
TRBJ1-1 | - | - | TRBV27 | CASSPGATEAFF | TGTGCCAGCAGTCCCGGAGCCACTGAAGCTTTCTTT
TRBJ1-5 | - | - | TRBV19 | CASSDRRGYSNQPQHF | TGTGCCAGTTCCGACAGGAGAGGGTATAGCAATCAGCCCCAGCATTTT
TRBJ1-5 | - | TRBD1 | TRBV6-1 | CASSPTGSDQPQHF | TGTGCCAGCAGCCCGACAGGGAGTGATCAGCCCCAGCATTTT
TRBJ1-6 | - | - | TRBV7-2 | CASSYPGQGRNSPLHF | TGTGCCAGCAGCTATCCGGGACAAGGACGTAATTCACCCCTCCACTTT
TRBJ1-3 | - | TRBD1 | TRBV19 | CASSPSWTGPAIWTIYF | TGTGCCAGTAGTCCCTCCTGGACAGGGCCAGCCATTTGGACCATATATTTT
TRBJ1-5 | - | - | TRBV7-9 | CASSSTEPQPQHF | TGTGCCAGCAGCTCCACCGAGCCCCAGCCCCAGCATTTT
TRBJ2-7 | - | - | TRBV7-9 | CASSPLSHEQYF | TGTGCCAGCAGCCCGCTGAGCCACGAGCAGTACTTC
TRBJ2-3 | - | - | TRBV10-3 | CAISGTHFSQTSTDTQYF | TGTGCCATCAGCGGGACTCACTTCAGTCAAACTAGCACAGATACGCAGTATTTT
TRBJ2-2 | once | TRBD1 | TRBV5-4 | CASSLLGQGVTGELFF | TGTGCCAGCAGCCTGCTGGGACAGGGAGTGACCGGGGAGCTGTTTTTT
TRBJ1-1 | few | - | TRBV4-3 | CASSQVSNTEAFF | TGCGCCAGCAGCCAAGTATCGAACACTGAAGCTTTCTTT
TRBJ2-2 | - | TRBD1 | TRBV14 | CASSHSGQGNRELFF | TGTGCCAGCAGCCACTCGGGACAGGGTAATAGGGAGCTGTTTTTT
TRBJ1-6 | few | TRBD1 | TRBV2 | CAAGTGLNSPLHF | TGTGCCGCCGGGACAGGGTTAAATTCACCCCTCCACTTT
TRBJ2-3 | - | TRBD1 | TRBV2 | CASRLNRQGGFDTQYF | TGTGCCAGCAGGCTCAACCGACAGGGGGGGTTTGATACGCAGTATTTT
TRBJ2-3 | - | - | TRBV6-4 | CASSRTVGGDTQYF | TGTGCCAGCAGTAGGACAGTCGGTGGAGATACGCAGTATTTT
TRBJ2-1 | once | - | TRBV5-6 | CASLQPTGEQFF | TGTGCCAGCCTCCAACCTACTGGTGAGCAGTTCTTC
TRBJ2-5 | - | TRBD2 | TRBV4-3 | CASSRSDIATSGGSETQYF | TGCGCCAGCAGCCGCTCGGACATCGCGACTAGCGGGGGTTCCGAGACCCAGTACTTC
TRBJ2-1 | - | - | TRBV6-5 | CASSDLSGAYNEQFF | TGTGCCAGCAGCGATCTGAGCGGAGCCTACAATGAGCAGTTCTTC
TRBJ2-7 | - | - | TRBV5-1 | CASSLEEGGYEQYF | TGCGCCAGCAGCTTGGAGGAGGGAGGTTACGAGCAGTACTTC
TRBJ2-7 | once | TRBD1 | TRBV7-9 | CASSFTGQGGQGQYF | TGTGCCAGCAGCTTTACGGGACAGGGAGGACAGGGGCAGTACTTC
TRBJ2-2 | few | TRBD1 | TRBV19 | CASKEWDRGNTGELFF | TGTGCCAGTAAAGAGTGGGACAGGGGGAACACCGGGGAGCTGTTTTTT
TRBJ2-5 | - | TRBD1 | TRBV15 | CATSRRQGQETQYF | TGTGCCACCAGCAGACGACAGGGACAAGAGACCCAGTACTTC
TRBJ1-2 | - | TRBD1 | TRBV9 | CASSVEETGLYYGYTF | TGTGCCAGCAGCGTAGAGGAGACAGGGTTGTACTATGGCTACACCTTC
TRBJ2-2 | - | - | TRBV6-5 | CASSYSQVNTGELFF | TGTGCCAGCAGTTACTCTCAGGTGAACACCGGGGAGCTGTTTTTT
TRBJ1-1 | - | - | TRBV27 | CASRVTPRGGTEAFF | TGTGCCAGCAGAGTTACCCCCCGGGGGGGCACTGAAGCTTTCTTT
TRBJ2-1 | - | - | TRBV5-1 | CASSLGASRDEQFF | TGCGCCAGCAGCTTGGGGGCTAGCCGGGATGAGCAGTTCTTC
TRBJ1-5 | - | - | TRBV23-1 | CASHLHGPQHF | TGCGCCAGCCACCTTCACGGTCCCCAGCATTTT
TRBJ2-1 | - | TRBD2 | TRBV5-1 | CASSLVGTSVYNEQFF | TGCGCCAGCAGCTTGGTGGGGACTAGCGTCTACAATGAGCAGTTCTTC
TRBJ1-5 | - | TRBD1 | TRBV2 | CASRGTGVVQPQHF | TGTGCCAGCAGGGGGACAGGTGTCGTCCAGCCCCAGCATTTT
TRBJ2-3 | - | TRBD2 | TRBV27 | CASSLSAGGGTDTQYF | TGTGCCAGCAGTTTATCAGCGGGGGGGGGCACAGATACGCAGTATTTT
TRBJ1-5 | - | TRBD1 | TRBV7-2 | CASSSRQGYGQPQHF | TGTGCCAGCAGCTCTCGACAGGGGTACGGTCAGCCCCAGCATTTT
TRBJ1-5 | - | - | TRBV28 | CASRPSGYQPQHF | TGTGCCAGCAGACCCTCGGGGTATCAGCCCCAGCATTTT
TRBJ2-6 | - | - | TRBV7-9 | CASSLLGAMSSGANVLTF | TGTGCCAGCAGCTTATTAGGGGCCATGTCCTCTGGGGCCAACGTCCTGACTTTC
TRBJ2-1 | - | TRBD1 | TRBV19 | CASSSRGFEQFF | TGTGCCAGTAGTAGCAGGGGGTTTGAGCAGTTCTTC
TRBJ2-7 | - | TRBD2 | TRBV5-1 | CASSIRGLAGAGEQYF | TGCGCCAGCAGCATCCGAGGACTAGCGGGAGCAGGAGAGCAGTACTTC
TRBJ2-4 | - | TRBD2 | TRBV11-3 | CASSLDGQGREGNQYF | TGTGCCAGCAGCTTAGATGGGCAGGGCAGGGAGGGTAATCAGTACTTC
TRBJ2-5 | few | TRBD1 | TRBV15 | CATSRKLGTGGETQYF | TGTGCCACCAGCAGGAAACTCGGGACAGGGGGAGAGACCCAGTACTTC
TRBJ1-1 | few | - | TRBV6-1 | CASSGRSNTEAFF | TGTGCCAGCAGTGGGCGGTCGAACACTGAAGCTTTCTTT
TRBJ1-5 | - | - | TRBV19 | CASKPVLSNQPQHF | TGTGCCAGTAAGCCGGTTCTTAGCAATCAGCCCCAGCATTTT
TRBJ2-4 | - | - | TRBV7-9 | CASSLYGGGGAKNIQYF | TGTGCCAGCAGCCTCTACGGGGGCGGGGGAGCCAAAAACATTCAGTACTTC
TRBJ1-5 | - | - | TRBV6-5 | CASSSSNSNQPQHF | TGTGCCAGCAGTTCCTCTAATAGCAATCAGCCCCAGCATTTT
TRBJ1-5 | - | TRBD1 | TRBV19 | CASDRQGGNQPQHF | TGTGCCAGCGATCGACAGGGCGGCAATCAGCCCCAGCATTTT
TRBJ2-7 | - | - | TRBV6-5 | CASSTTSYEQYF | TGTGCCAGCAGTACGACTAGCTACGAGCAGTACTTC
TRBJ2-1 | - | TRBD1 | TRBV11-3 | CASSSRTGRNEQFF | TGTGCCAGCAGCTCTCGGACAGGCCGCAATGAGCAGTTCTTC
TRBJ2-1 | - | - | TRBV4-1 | CASSPDSSSYNEQFF | TGCGCCAGCAGCCCGGACAGTTCCTCCTACAATGAGCAGTTCTTC
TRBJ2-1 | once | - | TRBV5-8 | CASSTGSGNEQFF | TGTGCCAGCAGTACGGGGTCAGGTAATGAGCAGTTCTTC
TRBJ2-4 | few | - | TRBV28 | CASSLVGSKNIQYF | TGTGCCAGCAGTTTAGTCGGGTCCAAAAACATTCAGTACTTC
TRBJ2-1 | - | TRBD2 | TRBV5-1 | CASSFLRGLYNEQFF | TGCGCCAGCAGCTTCCTCCGGGGACTATACAATGAGCAGTTCTTC
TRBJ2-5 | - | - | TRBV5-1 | CASSLKRVYQETQYF | TGCGCCAGCAGCTTGAAGCGGGTTTATCAAGAGACCCAGTACTTC
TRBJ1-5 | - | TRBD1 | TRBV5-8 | CASSPRAGQASNQPQHF | TGTGCCAGCAGCCCGAGGGCCGGACAGGCGAGCAATCAGCCCCAGCATTTT
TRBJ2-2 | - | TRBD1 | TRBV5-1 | CASSLVTGGTGELFF | TGCGCCAGCAGCTTGGTGACAGGGGGAACCGGGGAGCTGTTTTTT